The present TCR beta chain was sequenced within a study of T-cell reconstitution after alpha-beta-depleted transplantation in children. Findings of the study overall: T-cell numbers and diversity, one year after transplant, stemmed largely from T cells that were newly produced. Certain patients had high TCRbeta diversity at day 60, and it came from recipient T cells and thymic progenitors that survived. Where alpha-beta T cells came from about two months after transplant was reportedly several hundred expanded graft clones.

TCRbeta library construction was performed incorporating unique molecular identifiers. In TCRdb, the PCR reads were re-called with MiXCR into one record per CDR3 protein. The data hold a few hundred thousand distinct CDR3 sequences, with approximately 41% observed a single time. CDR3 size: 15 residues. J was trimmed by 8 bases and V by 2 bases; bases with no gene match: 7. Per the germline V gene, CDR1 is SGHDT and CDR2 is YYEEEE. This clonotype has a count of ten or more. Its specificity is not known. The starting material was PBMCs, obtained before TCRalphabeta/CD19-depleted stem cell transplant. The TCR was taken from a girl aged 2 to 10 with aplastic anemia, due to receive a stem cell transplant. The chain uses TRBV5-6 and TRBJ1-4; TRBD1 matches 9 bases. The CDR3 region is CASSFRQGGGEKLFF. The CDR3 region has the DNA TGTGCCAGCAGCTTCCGACAGGGGGGAGGGGAAAAACTGTTTTTT.